This T cell receptor (beta chain) was captured by sequencing in a study of blood T cell repertoires in COVID-19. In the study overall: From the United States, Italy and Spain came samples of acute and convalescent COVID-19.

Sequencing used immunoSEQ multiplex PCR; TCRdb keeps in-frame clones, though not all of them. The top ten clones hold 8.1% of a sample with approximately 110,000 clones, around 84% of them seen once. CDR3 length: 16 amino acids. Germline assignment: CDR1 SNHLY and CDR2 FYNNEI. V was pared by 5 bases and J by 7 bases, with 5 bases of the junction left unmatched. Material for sequencing was peripheral blood. V usage is TRBV2 and J usage is TRBJ2-1, with 16 nucleotides matching TRBD2. The TCR sequence derives from a woman aged 40 to 50 with acute or convalescent COVID-19. In nucleotides, the CDR3 is TGTGCCAGCAGTCCCGGGACTAGCGGGGGGGCTAATGAGCAGTTCTTC. This translates into CASSPGTSGGANEQFF.